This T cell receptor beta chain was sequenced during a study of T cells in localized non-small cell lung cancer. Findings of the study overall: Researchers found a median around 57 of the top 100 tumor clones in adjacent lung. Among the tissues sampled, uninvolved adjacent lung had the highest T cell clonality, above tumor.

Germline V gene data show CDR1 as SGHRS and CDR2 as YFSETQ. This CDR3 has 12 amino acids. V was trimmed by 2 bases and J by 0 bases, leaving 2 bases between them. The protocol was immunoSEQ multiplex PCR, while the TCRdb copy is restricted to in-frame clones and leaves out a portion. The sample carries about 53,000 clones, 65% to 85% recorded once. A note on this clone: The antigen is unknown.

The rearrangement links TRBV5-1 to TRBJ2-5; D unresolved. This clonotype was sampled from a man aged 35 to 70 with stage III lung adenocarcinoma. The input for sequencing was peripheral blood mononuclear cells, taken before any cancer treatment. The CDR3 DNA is TGCGCCAGCAGCTTAAACCAAGAGACCCAGTACTTC. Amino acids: CASSLNQETQYF. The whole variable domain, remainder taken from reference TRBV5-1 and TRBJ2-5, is KAGVTQTPRYLIKTRGQQVTLSCSPISGHRSVSWYQQTPGQGLQFLFEYFSETQRNKGNFPGRFSGRQFSNSRSEMNVSTLELGDSALYLCASSLNQETQYFGPGTRLLVL.